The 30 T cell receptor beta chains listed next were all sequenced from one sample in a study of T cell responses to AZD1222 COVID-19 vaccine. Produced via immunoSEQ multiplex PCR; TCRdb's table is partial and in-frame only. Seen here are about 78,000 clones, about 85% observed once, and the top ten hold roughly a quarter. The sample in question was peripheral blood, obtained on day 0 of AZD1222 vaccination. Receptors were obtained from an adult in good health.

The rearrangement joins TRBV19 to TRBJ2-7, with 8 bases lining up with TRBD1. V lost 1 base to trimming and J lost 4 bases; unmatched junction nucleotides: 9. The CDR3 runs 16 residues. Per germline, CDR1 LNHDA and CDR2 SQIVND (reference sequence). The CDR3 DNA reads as TGTGCCAGTAGTATAGTGACAGGGGACGCCCATTACGAGCAGTACTTC. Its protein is CASSIVTGDAHYEQYF.

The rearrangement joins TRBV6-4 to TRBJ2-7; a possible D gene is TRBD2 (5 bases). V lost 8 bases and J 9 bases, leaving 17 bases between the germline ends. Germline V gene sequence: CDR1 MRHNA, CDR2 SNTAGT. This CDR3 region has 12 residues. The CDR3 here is CASPKRHLGQYF. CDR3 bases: TGTGCCAGCCCGAAGCGGCACCTTGGGCAGTACTTC.

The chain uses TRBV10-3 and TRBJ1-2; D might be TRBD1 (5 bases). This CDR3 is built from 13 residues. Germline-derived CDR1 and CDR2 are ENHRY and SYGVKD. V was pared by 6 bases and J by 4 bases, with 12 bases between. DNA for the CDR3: TGTGCCATCAGCCCCACCGACAGCTATGGCTACACCTTC. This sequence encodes CAISPTDSYGYTF.

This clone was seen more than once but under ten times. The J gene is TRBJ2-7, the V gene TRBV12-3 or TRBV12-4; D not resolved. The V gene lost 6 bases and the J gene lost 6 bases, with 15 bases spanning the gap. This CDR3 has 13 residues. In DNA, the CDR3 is TGTGCCAGCAGCCCCCCTCACACTTCCGAGCAGTACTTC. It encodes CASSPPHTSEQYF.

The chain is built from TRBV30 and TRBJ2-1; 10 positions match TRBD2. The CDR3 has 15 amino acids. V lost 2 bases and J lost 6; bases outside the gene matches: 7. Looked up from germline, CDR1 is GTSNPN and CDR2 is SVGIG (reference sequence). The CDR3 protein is CAWSRAGGAGNEQFF. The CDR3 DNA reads TGTGCCTGGAGTAGAGCGGGAGGGGCAGGCAATGAGCAGTTCTTC.

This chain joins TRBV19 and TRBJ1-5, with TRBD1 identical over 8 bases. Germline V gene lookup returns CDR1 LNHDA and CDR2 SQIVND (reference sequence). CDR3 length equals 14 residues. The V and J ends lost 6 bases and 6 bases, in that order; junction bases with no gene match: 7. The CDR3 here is CASRPTGAGQPQHF. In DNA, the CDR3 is TGTGCCAGTAGGCCGACAGGGGCGGGTCAGCCCCAGCATTTT.

CDR3 sequence: CASSQGIVTGGTEAFF. CDR3 sequence (DNA): TGTGCCAGCAGCCAAGGTATTGTGACAGGGGGAACTGAAGCTTTCTTT. The chain uses TRBV4-2 and TRBJ1-1; 9 bases line up with TRBD1. Germline V gene sequence: CDR1 LGHNA, CDR2 YNFKEQ. Trimming cost V 1 base and J 5 bases; bases outside gene matches: 8. This CDR3 comprises 16 residues.

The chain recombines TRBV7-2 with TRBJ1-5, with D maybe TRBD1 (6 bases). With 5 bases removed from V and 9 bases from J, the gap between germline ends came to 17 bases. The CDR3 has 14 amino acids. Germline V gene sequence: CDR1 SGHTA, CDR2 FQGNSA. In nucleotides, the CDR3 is TGTGCCAGCAGCGAAGGAGACAGGCAAAGGCCCCAGCATTTT. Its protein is CASSEGDRQRPQHF.

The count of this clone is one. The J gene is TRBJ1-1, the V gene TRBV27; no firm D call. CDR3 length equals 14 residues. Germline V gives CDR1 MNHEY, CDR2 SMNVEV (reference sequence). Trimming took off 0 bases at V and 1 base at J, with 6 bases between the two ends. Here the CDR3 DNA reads TGTGCCAGCAGTTTATCGTGGGCGAACACTGAAGCTTTCTTT. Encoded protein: CASSLSWANTEAFF.

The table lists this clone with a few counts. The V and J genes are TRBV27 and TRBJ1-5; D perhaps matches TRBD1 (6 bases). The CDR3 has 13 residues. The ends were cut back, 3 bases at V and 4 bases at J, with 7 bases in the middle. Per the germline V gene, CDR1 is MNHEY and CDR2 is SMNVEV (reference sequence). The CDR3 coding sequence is TGTGCCAGCAGTTTTCAGGGGAATCAGCCCCAGCATTTT. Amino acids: CASSFQGNQPQHF.

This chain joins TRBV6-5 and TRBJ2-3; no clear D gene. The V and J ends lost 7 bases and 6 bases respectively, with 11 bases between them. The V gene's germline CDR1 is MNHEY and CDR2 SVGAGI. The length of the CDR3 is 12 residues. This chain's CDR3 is CASNGVGDTQYF. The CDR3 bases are TGTGCCAGCAATGGGGTTGGGGATACGCAGTATTTT.

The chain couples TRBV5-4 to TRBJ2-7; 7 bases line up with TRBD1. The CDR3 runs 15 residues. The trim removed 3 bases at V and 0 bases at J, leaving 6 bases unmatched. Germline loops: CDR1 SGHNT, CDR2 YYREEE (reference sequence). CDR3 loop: CASSSPTGDSYEQYF. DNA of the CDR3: TGTGCCAGCAGCTCCCCTACAGGGGACTCCTACGAGCAGTACTTC.

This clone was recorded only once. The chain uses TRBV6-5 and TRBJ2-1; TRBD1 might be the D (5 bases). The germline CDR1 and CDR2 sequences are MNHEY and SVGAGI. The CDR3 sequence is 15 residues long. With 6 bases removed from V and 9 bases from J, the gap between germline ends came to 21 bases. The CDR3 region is CASRTQGRARTEQFF. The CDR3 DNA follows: TGTGCCAGCAGGACCCAGGGCAGGGCACGAACTGAGCAGTTCTTC.

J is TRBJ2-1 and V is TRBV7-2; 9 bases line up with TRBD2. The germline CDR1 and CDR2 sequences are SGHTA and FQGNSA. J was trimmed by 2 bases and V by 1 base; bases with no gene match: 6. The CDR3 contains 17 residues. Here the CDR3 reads CASSLGGIAGAYNEQFF. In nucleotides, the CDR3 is TGTGCCAGCAGCTTAGGGGGGATAGCGGGAGCCTACAATGAGCAGTTCTTC.

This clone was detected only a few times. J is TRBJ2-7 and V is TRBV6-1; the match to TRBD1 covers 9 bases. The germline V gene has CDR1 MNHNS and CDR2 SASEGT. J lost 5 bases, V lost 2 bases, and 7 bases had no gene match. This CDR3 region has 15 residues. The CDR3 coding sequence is TGTGCCAGCAGTGAATCGGGACAGGGTGCCGACGAGCAGTACTTC. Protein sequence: CASSESGQGADEQYF.

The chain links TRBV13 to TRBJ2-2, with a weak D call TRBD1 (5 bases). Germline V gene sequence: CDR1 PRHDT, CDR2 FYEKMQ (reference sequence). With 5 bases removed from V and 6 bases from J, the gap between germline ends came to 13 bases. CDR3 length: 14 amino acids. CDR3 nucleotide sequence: TGTGCCAGCAGCCTCAGATCCAGGGCCGGGGAGCTGTTTTTT. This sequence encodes CASSLRSRAGELFF.

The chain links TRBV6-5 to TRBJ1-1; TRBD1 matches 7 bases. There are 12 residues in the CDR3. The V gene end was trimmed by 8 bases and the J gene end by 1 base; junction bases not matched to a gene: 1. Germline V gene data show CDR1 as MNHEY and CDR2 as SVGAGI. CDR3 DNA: TGTGCCAGCGACAGGGAGAACACTGAAGCTTTCTTT. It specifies CASDRENTEAFF.

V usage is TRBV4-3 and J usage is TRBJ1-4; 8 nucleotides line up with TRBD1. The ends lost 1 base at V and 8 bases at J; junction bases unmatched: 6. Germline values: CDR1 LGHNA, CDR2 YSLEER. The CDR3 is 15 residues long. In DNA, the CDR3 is TGCGCCAGCAGCCAAGGAGGGACAGGAGAAGAAAAACTGTTTTTT. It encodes CASSQGGTGEEKLFF.

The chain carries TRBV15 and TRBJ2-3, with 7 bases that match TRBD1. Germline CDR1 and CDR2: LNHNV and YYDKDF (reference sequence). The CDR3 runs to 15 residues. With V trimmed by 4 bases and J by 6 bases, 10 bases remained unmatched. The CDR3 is CATSKEFTGDDTQYF. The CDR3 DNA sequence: TGTGCCACCAGCAAAGAGTTCACAGGGGACGATACGCAGTATTTT. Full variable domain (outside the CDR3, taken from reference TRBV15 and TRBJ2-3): DAMVIQNPRYQVTQFGKPVTLSCSQTLNHNVMYWYQQKSSQAPKLLFHYYDKDFNNEADTPDNFQSRRPNTSFCFLDIRSPGLGDTAMYLCATSKEFTGDDTQYFGPGTRLTVL.

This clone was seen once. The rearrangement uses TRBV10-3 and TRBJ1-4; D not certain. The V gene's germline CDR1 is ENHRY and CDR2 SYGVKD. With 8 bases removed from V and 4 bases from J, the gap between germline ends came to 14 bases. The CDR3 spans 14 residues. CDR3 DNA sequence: TGTGCCATCTCAACCGGACGGGATAATGAAAAACTGTTTTTT. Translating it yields CAISTGRDNEKLFF.

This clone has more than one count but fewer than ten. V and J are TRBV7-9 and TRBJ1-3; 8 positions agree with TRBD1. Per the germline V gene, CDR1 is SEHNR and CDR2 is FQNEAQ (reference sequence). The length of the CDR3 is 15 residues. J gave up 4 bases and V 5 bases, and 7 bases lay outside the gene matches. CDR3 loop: CASSLPWDRGNTIYF. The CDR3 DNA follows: TGTGCCAGCAGCCTACCCTGGGACAGGGGAAACACCATATATTTT.

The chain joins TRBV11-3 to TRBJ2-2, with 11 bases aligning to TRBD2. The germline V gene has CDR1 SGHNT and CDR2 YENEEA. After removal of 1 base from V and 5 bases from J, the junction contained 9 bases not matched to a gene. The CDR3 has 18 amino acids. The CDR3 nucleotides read TGTGCCAGCAGCTTAGTGGGTAGCGGGAGGGCCGGAACCGGGGAGCTGTTTTTT. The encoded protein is CASSLVGSGRAGTGELFF.

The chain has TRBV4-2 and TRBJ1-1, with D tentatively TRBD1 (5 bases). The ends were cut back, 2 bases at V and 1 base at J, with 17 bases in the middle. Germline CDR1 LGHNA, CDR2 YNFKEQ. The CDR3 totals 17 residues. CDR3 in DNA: TGTGCCAGCAGCCAACTAGGCGGGGGAGGCGGGAACACTGAAGCTTTCTTT. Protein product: CASSQLGGGGGNTEAFF.

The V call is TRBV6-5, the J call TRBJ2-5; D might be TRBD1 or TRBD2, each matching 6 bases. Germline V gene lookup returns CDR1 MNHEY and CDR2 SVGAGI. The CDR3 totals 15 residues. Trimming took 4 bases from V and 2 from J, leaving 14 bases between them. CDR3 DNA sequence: TGTGCCAGCAGTTCGATCGGAGGGGGTCAAGAGACCCAGTACTTC. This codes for CASSSIGGGQETQYF.

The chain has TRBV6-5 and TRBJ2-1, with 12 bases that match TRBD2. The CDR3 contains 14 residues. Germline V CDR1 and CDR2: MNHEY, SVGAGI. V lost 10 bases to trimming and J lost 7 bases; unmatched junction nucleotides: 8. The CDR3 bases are TGTGCCACCAGACTAGCGGGAGATTCTAATGAGCAGTTCTTC. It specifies CATRLAGDSNEQFF.

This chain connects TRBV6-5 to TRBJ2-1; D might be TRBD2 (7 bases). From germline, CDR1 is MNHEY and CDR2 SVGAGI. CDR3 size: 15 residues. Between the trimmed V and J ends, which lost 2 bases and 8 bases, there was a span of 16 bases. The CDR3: CASSYLEGGGYEQFF. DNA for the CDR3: TGTGCCAGCAGTTACCTTGAGGGAGGGGGATATGAGCAGTTCTTC.

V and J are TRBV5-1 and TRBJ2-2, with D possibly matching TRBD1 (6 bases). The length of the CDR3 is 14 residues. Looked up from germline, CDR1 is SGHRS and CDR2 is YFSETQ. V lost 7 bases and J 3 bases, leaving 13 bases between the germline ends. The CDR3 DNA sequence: TGCGCCAGCGGATCACAGGGTGACACCGGGGAGCTGTTTTTT. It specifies CASGSQGDTGELFF.

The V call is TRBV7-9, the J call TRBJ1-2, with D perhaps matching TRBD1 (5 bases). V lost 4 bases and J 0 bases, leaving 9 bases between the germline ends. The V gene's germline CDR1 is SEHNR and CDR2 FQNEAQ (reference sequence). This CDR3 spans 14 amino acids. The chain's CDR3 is CASSYGDANYGYTF. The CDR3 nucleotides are TGTGCCAGCAGCTACGGGGACGCTAACTATGGCTACACCTTC.

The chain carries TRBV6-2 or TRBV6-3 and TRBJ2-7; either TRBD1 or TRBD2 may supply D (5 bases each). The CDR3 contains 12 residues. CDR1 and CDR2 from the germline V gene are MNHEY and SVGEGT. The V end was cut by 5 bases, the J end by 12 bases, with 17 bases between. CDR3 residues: CASSGTQRSRYF. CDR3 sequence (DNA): TGTGCCAGCAGTGGGACCCAGAGGAGCAGGTACTTC.

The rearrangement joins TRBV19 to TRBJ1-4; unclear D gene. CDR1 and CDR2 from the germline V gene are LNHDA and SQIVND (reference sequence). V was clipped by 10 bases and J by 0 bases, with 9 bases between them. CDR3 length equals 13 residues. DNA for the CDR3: TGTGCCACCCGGGGTGCAACTAATGAAAAACTGTTTTTT. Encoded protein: CATRGATNEKLFF.